This T cell receptor beta chain is from a study of T cells expressing NK-cell markers. Study at large: Eight donors were sequenced, seven testing HCMV-seropositive and one testing seronegative. Whole-study findings and limits: Roughly 1.0-7.0% of CD8+ T cells in about 6 donors belonged to dominant NKG2C+ clonotypes. The same clonotypes also predominated in the CD3+CD56-NKG2C+ fraction of four donors.

Remarks on this clonotype: Its antigen is currently unknown.

CDR3 length equals 17 residues. Germline V gene sequence: CDR1 SEHNR, CDR2 FQNEAQ (reference sequence). TCR beta cDNA was made by 5'RACE template switching with UMIs. One entry per CDR3 protein, without DNA, is what TCRdb gives after re-calling the 5' RACE reads. Its table records 200,000 to 300,000 distinct CDR3 sequences. Sequences were obtained from blood T cells: a sorted CD56 or NKG2C T cell subset, CD4+ or CD8+ T cells, or bulk PBMC T cells (not recorded which). This clonotype was obtained from a man in his late teens or twenties in good health. The chain links TRBV7-9 to TRBJ2-1; TCRdb's D gene call, TRBD2, goes unchecked for lack of DNA. The CDR3 loop reads CASSRKGLAYAYNEQFF.